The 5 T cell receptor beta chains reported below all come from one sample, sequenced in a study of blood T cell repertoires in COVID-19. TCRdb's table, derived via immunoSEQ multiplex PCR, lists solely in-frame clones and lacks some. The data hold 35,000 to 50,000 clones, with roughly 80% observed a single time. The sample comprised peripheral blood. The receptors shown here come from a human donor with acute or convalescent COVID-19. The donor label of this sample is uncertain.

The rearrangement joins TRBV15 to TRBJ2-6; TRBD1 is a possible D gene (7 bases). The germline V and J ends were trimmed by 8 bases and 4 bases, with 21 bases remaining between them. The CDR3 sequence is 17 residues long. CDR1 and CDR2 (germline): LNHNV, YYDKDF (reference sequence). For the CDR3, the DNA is TGTGCCACCCGAACAGGGGAAACCCGGGGGGGGGCCAACGTCCTGACTTTC. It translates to CATRTGETRGGANVLTF.

This CDR3 is CASSERMGRAEAFF. In DNA, the CDR3 is TGTGCCAGCAGTGAGAGGATGGGCAGGGCTGAAGCTTTCTTT. The chain combines TRBV6-4 with TRBJ1-1, with D perhaps matching TRBD1 (5 bases). Germline V lookup: CDR1 MRHNA, CDR2 SNTAGT. The CDR3 sequence is 14 residues long. The ends were cut back, 3 bases at V and 6 bases at J, with 14 bases in the middle.

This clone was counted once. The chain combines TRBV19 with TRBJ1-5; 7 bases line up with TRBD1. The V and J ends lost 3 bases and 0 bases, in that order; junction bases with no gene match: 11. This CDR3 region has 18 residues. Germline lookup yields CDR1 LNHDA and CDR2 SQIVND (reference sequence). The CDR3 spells CASSIRGGTDYSNQPQHF. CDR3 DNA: TGTGCCAGTAGTATTCGGGGGGGGACAGATTATAGCAATCAGCCCCAGCATTTT.

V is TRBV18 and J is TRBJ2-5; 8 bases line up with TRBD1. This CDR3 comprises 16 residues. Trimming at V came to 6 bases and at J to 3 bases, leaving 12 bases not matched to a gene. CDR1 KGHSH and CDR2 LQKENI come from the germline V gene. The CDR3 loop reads CASSSGQGRFEETQYF. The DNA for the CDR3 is TGTGCCAGCTCCTCCGGACAGGGAAGGTTTGAAGAGACCCAGTACTTC. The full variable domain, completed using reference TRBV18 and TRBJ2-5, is NAGVMQNPRHLVRRRGQEARLRCSPMKGHSHVYWYRQLPEEGLKFMVYLQKENIIDESGMPKERFSAEFPKEGPSILRIQQVVRGDSAAYFCASSSGQGRFEETQYFGPGTRLLVL.

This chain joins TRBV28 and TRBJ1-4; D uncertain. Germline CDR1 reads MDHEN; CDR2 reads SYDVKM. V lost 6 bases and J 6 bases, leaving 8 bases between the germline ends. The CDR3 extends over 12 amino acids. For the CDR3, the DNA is TGTGCCAGCAGGAGGGCGGATGAAAAACTGTTTTTT. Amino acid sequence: CASRRADEKLFF.